The 11 T cell receptor beta chains below all came from one sample that was sequenced in a study of T cell responses to AZD1222 COVID-19 vaccine. Sequenced by immunoSEQ multiplex PCR; TCRdb stores in-frame clones only, minus some. The table has roughly 150,000 clones, over 90% seen once. The specimen comprised peripheral blood, sampled on day 0 of AZD1222 vaccination. Receptors originate from an adult in good health.

The gene calls are TRBV28 and TRBJ1-2; 7 bases agree with TRBD1. The germline gives CDR1 MDHEN, CDR2 SYDVKM. V lost 5 bases, J lost 4 bases, and 10 bases stayed unmatched. The CDR3 consists of 15 residues. CDR3 nucleotides: TGTGCCAGCAGTCCGACGGGAGGGGACAGCTATGGCTACACCTTC. Protein product: CASSPTGGDSYGYTF.

J is TRBJ1-2 and V is TRBV5-5, with 8 positions matching TRBD1. The germline V gene has CDR1 SGHKS and CDR2 YYEKEE (reference sequence). This CDR3 comprises 16 residues. With 0 bases clipped from V and 6 bases from J, the junction kept 10 bases outside the gene matches. The CDR3 DNA sequence: TGTGCCAGCAGCTTGGGGGCGGGACAGGAGACCCATGGCTACACCTTC. Translating it yields CASSLGAGQETHGYTF.

The chain recombines TRBV27 with TRBJ2-5; 7 bases align to TRBD2. This CDR3 contains 14 residues. J lost 5 bases, V lost 5 bases, and 8 bases had no gene match. Germline V gene data show CDR1 as MNHEY and CDR2 as SMNVEV (reference sequence). DNA for the CDR3: TGTGCCAGCAGTCCCGTGGGAGGGTTGGAGACCCAGTACTTC. It encodes CASSPVGGLETQYF.

The chain joins TRBV6-5 to TRBJ1-1; 8 bases are a match to TRBD1. The germline V gene has CDR1 MNHEY and CDR2 SVGAGI. The CDR3 length is 14 residues. J was trimmed by 8 bases and V by 2 bases; bases with no gene match: 7. The CDR3 protein is CASSYLTGGAEAFF. The CDR3, as DNA: TGTGCCAGCAGTTACCTCACAGGGGGGGCGGAAGCTTTCTTT.

The chain employs TRBV7-6 and TRBJ2-3, with TRBD2 matching 7 bases. The CDR3 spans 14 residues. V was clipped by 6 bases and J by 6 bases; unmatched bases: 9. CDR1 is SGHVS, CDR2 FNYEAQ, per germline. The CDR3 coding sequence is TGTGCCAGCAGTCCTGCTAGCGGTGAGGATACGCAGTATTTT. Translating gives CASSPASGEDTQYF.

V gene TRBV24-1 combines with J gene TRBJ1-1, with D possibly being TRBD1 (5 bases). The CDR3 is made up of 13 amino acids. V gave up 7 bases and J gave up 4 bases, with 12 bases separating them. CDR1 is KGHDR, CDR2 SFDVKD, per germline. CDR3 region: CATRSGSGTEAFF. The DNA of the CDR3 is TGTGCCACCAGATCAGGGTCAGGCACTGAAGCTTTCTTT.

The chain has TRBV18 and TRBJ1-3; D uncertain. The CDR3 spans 14 residues. Germline CDR1 and CDR2: KGHSH and LQKENI. Trimming left V 4 bases short and J 0 bases short, with 7 bases between. The CDR3 DNA reads TGTGCCAGCTCACAGGAAAGCTCTGGAAACACCATATATTTT. It translates to CASSQESSGNTIYF.

The genes are TRBV4-3 and TRBJ2-1; weak D call: TRBD2 (5 bases). The CDR3 length is 14 residues. The germline CDR1 and CDR2 sequences are LGHNA and YSLEER. The V gene lost 0 bases and the J gene lost 10 bases, with 13 bases spanning the gap. The CDR3 loop is CASSQDNGVREQFF. The CDR3 region has the DNA TGCGCCAGCAGCCAAGATAACGGGGTGAGGGAGCAGTTCTTC.

The rearrangement uses TRBV10-1 and TRBJ2-1; TRBD2 matches at 7 bases. The germline CDR1 and CDR2 sequences are WNHNN and SYGVQD (reference sequence). J lost 0 bases, V lost 6 bases, and 5 bases had no gene match. The CDR3 is 15 residues long. Here the CDR3 reads CASSGGSSSYNEQFF. The CDR3 DNA reads as TGCGCCAGCAGCGGGGGGTCCAGCTCCTACAATGAGCAGTTCTTC.

This clone was observed once. The chain recombines TRBV7-9 with TRBJ2-2; 7 bases align to TRBD2. CDR1 SEHNR and CDR2 FQNEAQ come from the germline V gene (reference sequence). J gave up 2 bases and V 5 bases, and 14 bases lay outside the gene matches. This CDR3 contains 18 residues. The CDR3 sequence: CASSPISWTSSNTGELFF. Written as DNA, the CDR3 is TGTGCCAGCAGCCCGATCAGTTGGACTAGTAGTAACACCGGGGAGCTGTTTTTT.

The chain is built from TRBV9 and TRBJ1-3; D gene unclear. The CDR3 totals 15 residues. The V gene's germline CDR1 is SGDLS and CDR2 YYNGEE. V was pared by 0 bases and J by 4 bases, with 11 bases between. The chain's CDR3 is CASSVGLGLGNTIYF. The CDR3 DNA sequence: TGTGCCAGCAGCGTAGGACTGGGTCTCGGAAACACCATATATTTT.